Listed below are T cell receptor beta chains from one sample, sequenced in a study of read filtering for tumor transcriptome and immune sequencing. One entry per CDR3 protein results from TCRdb running MiXCR on the reads. Of over 45,000 distinct CDR3 sequences listed, approximately 12% are singletons. Sequenced: a population of CD138-negative cells sorted from bone marrow. These receptor sequences come from a donor older than 35 with multiple myeloma. Both conserved end residues are part of each CDR3. A D gene is named only where the DNA matches it firmly. Not all rows give a size; the values are once, few, many and, for expanded clones, a class.

>TRBV7-2|many|TRBJ2-3|TRBD2
TGTGCCAGCAGCTTTGGGACTAGCGGGAGGAGGAAGGGAGATACGCAGTATTTT
CASSFGTSGRRKGDTQYF
>TRBV3-1|many|TRBJ2-1|.
TGTGCCAGCAGCTTCGGGGGTTACAATGAGCAGTTCTTC
CASSFGGYNEQFF
>TRBV28|many|TRBJ2-7|.
TGTGCCAGCAGCCCGACGGCGATTGGGGAGCAGTACTTC
CASSPTAIGEQYF
>TRBV3-1|.|TRBJ2-5|.
TGTGCCGCTGGCCGGAGCGTCCAAGAGACCCAGTACTTC
CAAGRSVQETQYF
>TRBV20-1|many|TRBJ2-7|TRBD2
TGCAGTGCTAGATGGGCGGGAGTATCGTACGAGCAGTACTTC
CSARWAGVSYEQYF
>TRBV28|many|TRBJ2-2|TRBD2
TGTGCCAGCAGCTCATCGTGGCTAGCGGGAGACACCGGGGAGCTGTTTTTT
CASSSSWLAGDTGELFF
>TRBV29-1|many|TRBJ2-1|TRBD2
TGCAGCGTTGTAGGGACTAGCGGAGCCTACAATGAGCAGTTCTTC
CSVVGTSGAYNEQFF
>TRBV25-1|many|TRBJ2-1|TRBD2
TGTGCCAGCAGTAAGGGGACTAGCGGGCAACGTCAGTTCTTC
CASSKGTSGQRQFF
>TRBV5-1|many|TRBJ1-1|.
TGCGCCAGCAGCTTGTACCAGGACCGTAACACTGAAGCTTTCTTT
CASSLYQDRNTEAFF
>TRBV27|many|TRBJ2-1|.
TGTGCCAGCAGTTTAGTAGCTCGATACAATGAGCAGTTCTTC
CASSLVARYNEQFF
>TRBV29-1|once|TRBJ2-1|.
TGCAGTGTTGAACCTAAAATGGGATCAGGGGTGAGTGAGCAGTTCTTC
CSVEPKMGSGVSEQFF
>TRBV2|many|TRBJ1-2|.
TGTGCCAGCAGTGGGTCTTGGCGGCAGGGGAACTATGGCTACACCTTC
CASSGSWRQGNYGYTF
>TRBV18|.|TRBJ1-5|.
TGTGCCGGCTCACTGGGGGCTAGCAATCAGCCCCAGCATTTT
CAGSLGASNQPQHF
>TRBV29-1|medium-sized|TRBJ2-1|.
TGCAGCGTTGAACCCTTTCAGGCCTACAATGAGCAGTTCTTC
CSVEPFQAYNEQFF
>TRBV7-2|.|TRBJ2-1|TRBD1
TGTGCCAGCAGCTTAGACAGGGGGAGCAATGAGCAGTTCTTC
CASSLDRGSNEQFF
>TRBV24-1|many|TRBJ2-3|.
TGTGCCACCTCGACCGGCACAGATACGCAGTATTTT
CATSTGTDTQYF
>TRBV24-1|many|TRBJ2-1|.
TGTGCCACCAGTGATCCGGGCCCACAGGGCCACAATGAGCAGTTCTTC
CATSDPGPQGHNEQFF
>TRBV19|many|TRBJ2-7|.
TGTGCCAGTCCGTTGACACACCACTACGAGCAGTACTTC
CASPLTHHYEQYF
>TRBV20-1|many|TRBJ2-7|TRBD2
TGCAGTGCTAGAGATACTTACCGGGAGGGCTACGAGCAGTACTTC
CSARDTYREGYEQYF
>TRBV6-5|many|TRBJ2-2|.
TGTGCCAGCGGTCGGGGGGAGCTGTTTTTT
CASGRGELFF
>TRBV5-1|many|TRBJ2-2|.
TGCGCCAGCAGCCCTGACTACACCGGGGAGCTGTTTTTT
CASSPDYTGELFF
>TRBV7-9|many|TRBJ2-1|.
TGTGCAACCCGACTCTACAATGAGCAGTTCTTC
CATRLYNEQFF
>TRBV7-9|many|TRBJ2-5|.
TGTGCCAGCAGCATAAGACACCCCCAAGAGACCCAGTACTTC
CASSIRHPQETQYF
>TRBV4-3|many|TRBJ2-1|TRBD2
TGCGCCAGCAGCCACCTACTAGCGGGAGGCTCAGGTGAGCAGTTCTTC
CASSHLLAGGSGEQFF
>TRBV6-6|many|TRBJ1-5|.
TGTGCCAGCAGTTACGCAGGGGATAGCAATCAGCCCCAGCATTTT
CASSYAGDSNQPQHF
>TRBV2|.|TRBJ2-1|TRBD2
TGTGCCAGCAGGGAGACTAGCGGGGGATACAATGAGCAGTTCTTC
CASRETSGGYNEQFF
>TRBV12-3/TRBV12-4|many|TRBJ2-1|TRBD1
TGTGCCAGCAGACCGAGCGGACAGGGCGATGAGCAGTTCTTC
CASRPSGQGDEQFF
>TRBV29-1|.|TRBJ2-1|TRBD2
TGCAGCGTTGGGACTAGCGGAGATAATGAGCAGTTCTTC
CSVGTSGDNEQFF
>TRBV12-3/TRBV12-4|many|TRBJ1-5|TRBD1
TGTGCCAGCAAAGGGACAGGGGGGAGCAATCAGCCCCAGCATTTT
CASKGTGGSNQPQHF
>TRBV19|many|TRBJ2-4|.
TGTGCCAGTAGTATGGGCATCTCCAAAAACATTCAGTACTTC
CASSMGISKNIQYF
>TRBV29-1|many|TRBJ1-1|TRBD1
TGCAGCGCCTCAGACAGGGATAGGGCTGAAGCTTTCTTT
CSASDRDRAEAFF
>TRBV7-3|many|TRBJ2-3|TRBD2
TGTGCCAGCAGCTCGGGACTAGCGGGAGAAGCAGATACGCAGTATTTT
CASSSGLAGEADTQYF
>TRBV5-6|.|TRBJ2-7|.
TGTGCCAGCAGCTTGTCAGGATCCTACTACGAGCAGTACTTC
CASSLSGSYYEQYF
>TRBV6-6|.|TRBJ2-5|TRBD2
TGTGCCAGCAGTTGGACTAGCGGGAGCGGTCAAGAGACCCAGTACTTC
CASSWTSGSGQETQYF
>TRBV7-3|many|TRBJ2-3|TRBD2
TGTGCCAGCAGCTTAGGACTAGCGGGACACCCTAGCACAGATACGCAGTATTTT
CASSLGLAGHPSTDTQYF
>TRBV12-3/TRBV12-4|many|TRBJ2-5|.
TGTGCCAGCAGTTATTTCCAAGAGACCCAGTACTTC
CASSYFQETQYF
>TRBV7-2|many|TRBJ2-1|.
TGTGCCAGCAGCTTAGTGGGCTCAAGACAGTTCTTC
CASSLVGSRQFF
>TRBV7-3|many|TRBJ2-1|.
TGTGCCAGCAGCTTAATACCCAATGAGCAGTTCTTC
CASSLIPNEQFF
>TRBV6-1|many|TRBJ2-1|.
TGTGCCAGCAGTGAAGCTGGCCGCAAGAATGAGCAGTTCTTC
CASSEAGRKNEQFF
>TRBV20-1|many|TRBJ2-7|TRBD2
TGCAGTGCTAGTCGTCCTAGCGGGAGCTACGAGCAGTACTTC
CSASRPSGSYEQYF
>TRBV12-3/TRBV12-4|many|TRBJ1-5|.
TGTGCCAGCAGTGGCTTGGAGAATCAGCCCCAGCATTTT
CASSGLENQPQHF
>TRBV5-1|many|TRBJ2-1|.
TGCGCCAGCAGCTTGGATACGCGGGGACCCTACAATGAGCAGTTCTTC
CASSLDTRGPYNEQFF
>TRBV3-1|many|TRBJ2-2|.
TGTGCCAGCAGCCAAGTCCGCGGGATGAACACCGGGGAGCTGTTTTTT
CASSQVRGMNTGELFF
>TRBV13|many|TRBJ2-3|.
TGTGCCAGCAGCCCCCATCCGAGCGGGCAGACAGATACGCAGTATTTT
CASSPHPSGQTDTQYF
>TRBV28|.|TRBJ1-4|.
TGTGCCGGCAGTCCGTCGTCCCTTGCGACTAATGAAAAACTGTTTTTT
CAGSPSSLATNEKLFF
>TRBV20-1|many|TRBJ2-1|.
TGCAGTGCTGGAGAACTGAGGAGCTCCTACAATGAGCAGTTCTTC
CSAGELRSSYNEQFF
>TRBV11-2|many|TRBJ1-1|.
TGTGCCAGCACCGGCGGGTTCCGTTCCACTGAAGCTTTCTTT
CASTGGFRSTEAFF
>TRBV5-8|many|TRBJ2-3|TRBD2
TGTGCCAGCAGCCCCGGGACTAGTCTTCATACAGATACGCAGTATTTT
CASSPGTSLHTDTQYF
>TRBV20-1|many|TRBJ2-1|.
TGCAGTGCTCGCCTTGACAATGAGCAGTTCTTC
CSARLDNEQFF
>TRBV7-2|many|TRBJ2-6|.
TGTGCCAGCAGCTTTGGAGGATCTGGGGCCAACGTCCTGACTTTC
CASSFGGSGANVLTF
>TRBV2|many|TRBJ2-1|.
TGTGCCAGCAGTGAAGCGCTTCTGGCTAGTCAGCAGTTCTTC
CASSEALLASQQFF